This is a list of T cell receptor beta chains from one sample in a study of OX40 agonist ivuxolimab in advanced cancers. Some clones are missing from TCRdb's copy, which holds only in-frame ones; the method was immunoSEQ multiplex PCR. The sample shows about 86,000 clones, around 90% of them seen only once. The sequencing used CD4+ or CD8+ T cells sorted from blood, collected in a trial of the OX40 agonist ivuxolimab. These TCRs come from an adult with an advanced solid tumor such as melanoma, head and neck, liver or kidney cancer. Both conserved end residues are part of each CDR3. The order of the fields is clone size, J gene, CDR3 length, D gene, V gene, CDR3 protein, CDR3 DNA. The D gene is left open where the match is weak. The size entry is marked missing in some rows and otherwise reads once, few, many or a size class.

. | TRBJ2-3 | 12 | . | TRBV5-1 | CASIGETDTQYF | TGCGCCAGCATAGGAGAGACAGATACGCAGTATTTT
. | TRBJ2-2 | 15 | TRBD1 | TRBV6-5 | CASSYSTGLDGELFF | TGTGCCAGCAGTTACTCGACAGGGTTGGACGGGGAGCTGTTTTTT
. | TRBJ2-7 | 15 | TRBD1 | TRBV28 | CASSSGTASSYEQYF | TGTGCCAGCAGTTCCGGGACAGCGAGCTCCTACGAGCAGTACTTC
. | TRBJ1-1 | 12 | . | TRBV2 | CASTGTYTEAFF | TGTGCCAGCACGGGCACATACACTGAAGCTTTCTTT
once | TRBJ1-3 | 16 | TRBD1 | TRBV6-6 | CASSPDRGPSGNTIYF | TGTGCCAGCAGTCCCGACAGGGGGCCCTCTGGAAACACCATATATTTT
. | TRBJ2-1 | 15 | TRBD2 | TRBV6-4 | CASSYLADSYNEQFF | TGTGCCAGCAGTTATCTAGCGGATTCCTACAATGAGCAGTTCTTC
once | TRBJ1-1 | 12 | . | TRBV15 | CATSRGGTEAFF | TGTGCCACCAGCCGAGGGGGGACTGAAGCTTTCTTT
. | TRBJ2-2 | 16 | TRBD2 | TRBV9 | CASSARTSLATGELFF | TGTGCCAGCAGCGCCCGGACTAGCCTAGCCACCGGGGAGCTGTTTTTT
few | TRBJ2-7 | 14 | TRBD2 | TRBV27 | CASSLSGVSYEQYF | TGTGCCAGCAGTCTTAGCGGGGTCTCCTACGAGCAGTACTTC
. | TRBJ1-2 | 14 | . | TRBV7-9 | CASTGDRYLYGYTF | TGTGCCAGCACCGGGGACCGCTATCTTTATGGCTACACCTTC
. | TRBJ2-3 | 14 | . | TRBV2 | CASSGAGATDTQYF | TGTGCCAGCAGTGGTGCAGGGGCTACAGATACGCAGTATTTT
. | TRBJ1-5 | 15 | TRBD1 | TRBV19 | CASSRDRGRNQPQHF | TGTGCCAGTAGTCGGGACAGGGGGCGAAATCAGCCCCAGCATTTT
. | TRBJ2-1 | 15 | . | TRBV30 | CAWSVEGIWGNEQFF | TGTGCCTGGAGCGTCGAGGGTATCTGGGGTAATGAGCAGTTCTTC
few | TRBJ2-7 | 13 | TRBD2 | TRBV27 | CASSLGTSYEQYF | TGTGCCAGCAGTTTAGGGACTAGCTACGAGCAGTACTTC
. | TRBJ2-2 | 13 | . | TRBV29-1 | CSVSRQNTGELFF | TGCAGCGTTTCCCGACAGAACACCGGGGAGCTGTTTTTT
. | TRBJ2-2 | 16 | . | TRBV7-3 | CASSFDPGVGTGELFF | TGTGCCAGCAGCTTCGATCCGGGAGTAGGTACCGGGGAGCTGTTTTTT
once | TRBJ2-7 | 15 | . | TRBV27 | CASSAAAGISREQYF | TGTGCCAGCAGCGCCGCGGCGGGCATCTCGAGGGAGCAGTACTTC
. | TRBJ2-3 | 14 | . | TRBV5-1 | CASSTNRVTDTQYF | TGCGCCAGCAGCACGAACAGGGTCACAGATACGCAGTATTTT
. | TRBJ1-1 | 14 | . | TRBV11-2 | CASSLSLSNTEAFF | TGTGCCAGCAGCTTAAGTCTGTCGAACACTGAAGCTTTCTTT
. | TRBJ2-2 | 14 | . | TRBV5-1 | CASSLRQNTGELFF | TGCGCCAGCAGCCTTCGACAGAACACCGGGGAGCTGTTTTTT
. | TRBJ1-5 | 14 | TRBD1 | TRBV19 | CASRGTGLSQPQHF | TGTGCCAGTAGGGGGACAGGGTTGAGCCAGCCCCAGCATTTT
. | TRBJ1-2 | 13 | . | TRBV7-8 | CASSPDTNYGYTF | TGTGCCAGCAGCCCCGACACCAACTATGGCTACACCTTC
. | TRBJ1-2 | 14 | TRBD1 | TRBV10-3 | CAISGNRDRDGYTF | TGTGCCATCAGTGGGAACCGGGACAGGGATGGCTACACCTTC